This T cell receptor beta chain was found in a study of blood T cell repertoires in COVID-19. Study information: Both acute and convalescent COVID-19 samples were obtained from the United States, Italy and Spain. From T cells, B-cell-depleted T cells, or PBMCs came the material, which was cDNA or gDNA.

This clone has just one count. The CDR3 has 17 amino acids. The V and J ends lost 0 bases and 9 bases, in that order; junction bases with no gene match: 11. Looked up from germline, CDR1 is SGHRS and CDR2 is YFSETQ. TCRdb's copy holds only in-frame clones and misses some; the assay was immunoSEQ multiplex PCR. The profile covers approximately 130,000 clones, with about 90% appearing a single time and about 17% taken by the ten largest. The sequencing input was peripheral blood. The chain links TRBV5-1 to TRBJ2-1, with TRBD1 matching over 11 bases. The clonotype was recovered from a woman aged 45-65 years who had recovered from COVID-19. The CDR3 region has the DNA TGCGCCAGCAGCTTGGTGCATAGCGGGACAGGGGGTGGTGAGCAGTTCTTC. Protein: CASSLVHSGTGGGEQFF.